This TCR beta chain was recovered during a study of monozygotic twins with cystic fibrosis (dated by TCRdb to the early 2020s). Looking at the study overall: Barcoded libraries were prepared from about 3 micrograms of fragmented DNA with roughly 16 PCR cycles. Data for three of the twin pairs had been reported previously in another context. To gauge how much genetics shapes V and J gene usage, the researchers compared TCR beta repertoires both within and across 16 monozygotic twin pairs who have cystic fibrosis. The cohort included ten female and six male twin pairs, mostly children and adolescents, aged 2.0 to 36.4 years with a median of roughly 9.1 years. On the day blood was drawn, the twins' weight-for-height and FEVPerc (FEV1 disease centile) were ranked against those of the approximately 1,000 cohort participants. Broad study findings and their caveats: V gene usage was most similar to the co-twin for 13 of 16 pairs, and J usage for 8 of 16 pairs, suggesting genetic constraints. Simpson clonality was found to be generally low (median around 0.0095), suggesting a naive-dominated repertoire, although higher clonality was observed in the most severely affected patients. Monozygotic CF twin pairs shared significantly more nucleotide-identical clonotypes within each pair than unrelated CF individuals shared with one another (P = 0.000026, Mann-Whitney). The cohort was small, and no association was found between shared CDR3 numbers and age, concordance or disease severity.

The twin pairs came from the European Cystic Fibrosis Twin and Sibling Study Cohort, which recruited patients from 150 to 200 CF clinics across 14 European countries. Zygosity and CFTR genotype were verified in-house, and zygosity was tested by multiplex PCR of nine short tandem repeat loci. Peripheral blood was sampled from each twin, and clinical parameters were recorded on the day of blood sampling. Phenol/chloroform extraction was used to isolate genomic DNA from peripheral blood cells, and the DNA was then kept in TE buffer at 4 degrees C. As to this clone: The antigen this receptor binds is unknown. Nothing much larger sits one base from this clone, and base qualities are not available.

Following the manufacturer's instructions, the researchers used the immunoSEQ immune profiling system to amplify TCR beta CDR3 regions via multiplex PCR. An Illumina NextSeq system was used to carry out the sequencing. The authors processed their data as follows. Sequence data were processed on the immunoSEQ Analyzer platform, and clonality was computed as the square root of Simpson's index of productive rearrangements. V and J usage similarity was measured by Jensen-Shannon distance, and CDR3 generation probabilities were computed with OLGA. The researchers looked up shared CDR3 sequences in the immuneACCESS database (August 2020) and in VDJdb (December 2020). TCRdb re-hosts the immuneACCESS table, in-frame sequences only. Its copies lack some clones; in the studies checked, an unresolved V gene accounts for under half of them, and the cause for the rest is not known. V, J and clone size derive from that table, while D and trimming were established from the DNA sequence. The sample yields 15,000 to 20,000 clones; about 90% were counted once. The ten largest clonotypes hold 1.5% to 2% of the sample.

CDR1 MDHEN and CDR2 SYDVKM are derived from the germline V gene. Including the terminal cysteine and phenylalanine, the CDR3 comprises 15 residues. The retained sequence is limited to the CDR3, 45 bases, with the frame set at the first base. Trimming removed 1 base from V and 8 bases from J; the gene matches leave 8 bases unexplained. The V and J genes are TRBV28 and TRBJ2-5, with 9 bases in between that match TRBD1. The sample consisted of blood. The sequence was collected from a girl aged 2-9 years with cystic fibrosis. The CDR3 protein: CASSLFGQGSKTQYF. The DNA reads TGTGCCAGCAGTTTATTCGGACAGGGGTCAAAAACCCAGTACTTC.